This paragraph covers one TCR beta chain sequence. With 4 bases removed from V and 4 bases from J, the gap between germline ends came to 12 bases. The CDR3 is 14 amino acids. Germline V CDR1 and CDR2: SGHRS, YFSETQ. The data stem from a study of OX40 agonist ivuxolimab in advanced cancers. Looking at the study overall: A male proportion of over 75% was recorded, with mean age approximately 57 years and range about 23 to 90.

Some clones are missing from TCRdb's copy, which holds only in-frame ones; the method was immunoSEQ multiplex PCR. The table has about 79,000 clones, roughly 88% seen once. The chain carries TRBV5-1 and TRBJ1-5; no clear D. This sequence originates from an adult with an advanced solid tumor such as melanoma, head and neck, liver or kidney cancer. The sequenced sample was CD4+ or CD8+ T cells sorted from blood, obtained in a trial of the OX40 agonist ivuxolimab. CDR3: CASSPFGGNQPQHF. The CDR3 region has the DNA TGCGCCAGCAGCCCTTTCGGCGGGAATCAGCCCCAGCATTTT.